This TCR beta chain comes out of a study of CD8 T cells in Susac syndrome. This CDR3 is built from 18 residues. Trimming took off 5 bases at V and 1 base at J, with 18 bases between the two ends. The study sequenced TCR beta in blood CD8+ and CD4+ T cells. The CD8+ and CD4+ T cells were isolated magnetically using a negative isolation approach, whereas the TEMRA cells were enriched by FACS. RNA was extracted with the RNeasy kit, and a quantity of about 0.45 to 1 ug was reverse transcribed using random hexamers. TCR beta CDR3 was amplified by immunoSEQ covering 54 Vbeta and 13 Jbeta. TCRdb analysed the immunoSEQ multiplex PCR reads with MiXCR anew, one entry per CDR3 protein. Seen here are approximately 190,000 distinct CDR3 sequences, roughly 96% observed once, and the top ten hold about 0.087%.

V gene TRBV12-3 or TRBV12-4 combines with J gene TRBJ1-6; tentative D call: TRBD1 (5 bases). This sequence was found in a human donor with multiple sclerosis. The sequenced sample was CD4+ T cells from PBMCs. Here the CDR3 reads CASSGGYGGVSYNSPLHF. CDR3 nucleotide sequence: TGTGCCAGCAGTGGGGGTTACGGGGGAGTATCCTATAATTCACCCCTCCACTTT.